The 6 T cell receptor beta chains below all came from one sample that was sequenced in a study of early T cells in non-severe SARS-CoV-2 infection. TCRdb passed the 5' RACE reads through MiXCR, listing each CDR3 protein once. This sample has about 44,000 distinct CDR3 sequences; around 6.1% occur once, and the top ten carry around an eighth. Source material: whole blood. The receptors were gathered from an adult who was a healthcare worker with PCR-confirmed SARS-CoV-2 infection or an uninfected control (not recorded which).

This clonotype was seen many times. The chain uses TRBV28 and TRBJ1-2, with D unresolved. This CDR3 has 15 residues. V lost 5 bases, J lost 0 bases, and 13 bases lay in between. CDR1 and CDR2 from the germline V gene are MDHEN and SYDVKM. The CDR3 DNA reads TGTGCCAGCAGTCAAGACGGAACTACTAACTATGGCTACACCTTC. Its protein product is CASSQDGTTNYGYTF.

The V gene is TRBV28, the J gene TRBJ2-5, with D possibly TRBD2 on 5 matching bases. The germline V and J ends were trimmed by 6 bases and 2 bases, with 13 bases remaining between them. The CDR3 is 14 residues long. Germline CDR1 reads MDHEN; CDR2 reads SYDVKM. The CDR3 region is CASRVRGVQETQYF. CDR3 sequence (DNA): TGTGCCAGCAGGGTCCGGGGAGTGCAAGAGACCCAGTACTTC.

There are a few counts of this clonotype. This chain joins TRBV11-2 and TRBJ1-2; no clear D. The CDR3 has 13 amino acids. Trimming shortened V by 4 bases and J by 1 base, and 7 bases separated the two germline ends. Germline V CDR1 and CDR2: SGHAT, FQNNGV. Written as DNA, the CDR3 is TGTGCCAGCAGCTCCCCCGGTAACTATGGCTACACCTTC. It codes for CASSSPGNYGYTF.

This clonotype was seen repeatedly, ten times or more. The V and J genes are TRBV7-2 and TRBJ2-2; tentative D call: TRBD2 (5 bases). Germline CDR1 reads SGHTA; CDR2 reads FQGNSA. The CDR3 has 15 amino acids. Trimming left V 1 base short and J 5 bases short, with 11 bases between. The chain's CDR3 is CASSLVARVTGELFF. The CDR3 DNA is TGTGCCAGCAGCTTAGTTGCGCGGGTAACCGGGGAGCTGTTTTTT.

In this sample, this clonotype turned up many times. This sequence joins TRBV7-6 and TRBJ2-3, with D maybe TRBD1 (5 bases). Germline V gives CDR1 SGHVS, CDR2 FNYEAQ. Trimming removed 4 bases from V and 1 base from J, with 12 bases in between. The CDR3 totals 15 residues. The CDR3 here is CASSSRQGGTDTQYF. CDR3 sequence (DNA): TGTGCCAGCAGCTCCCGGCAGGGCGGCACAGATACGCAGTATTTT.

Written as DNA, the CDR3 is TGCGCCAGCAGCTTGATCCAGGGACAGGGGAACTACGAGCAGTACTTC. It translates to CASSLIQGQGNYEQYF. This chain connects TRBV5-1 to TRBJ2-7, with 10 bases identical to TRBD1. Germline V CDR1 and CDR2: SGHRS, YFSETQ. J lost 3 bases, V lost 1 base, and 7 bases had no gene match. The CDR3 runs to 16 residues. Drawing the rest from reference TRBV5-1 and TRBJ2-7, the complete variable domain is KAGVTQTPRYLIKTRGQQVTLSCSPISGHRSVSWYQQTPGQGLQFLFEYFSETQRNKGNFPGRFSGRQFSNSRSEMNVSTLELGDSALYLCASSLIQGQGNYEQYFGPGTRLTVT.